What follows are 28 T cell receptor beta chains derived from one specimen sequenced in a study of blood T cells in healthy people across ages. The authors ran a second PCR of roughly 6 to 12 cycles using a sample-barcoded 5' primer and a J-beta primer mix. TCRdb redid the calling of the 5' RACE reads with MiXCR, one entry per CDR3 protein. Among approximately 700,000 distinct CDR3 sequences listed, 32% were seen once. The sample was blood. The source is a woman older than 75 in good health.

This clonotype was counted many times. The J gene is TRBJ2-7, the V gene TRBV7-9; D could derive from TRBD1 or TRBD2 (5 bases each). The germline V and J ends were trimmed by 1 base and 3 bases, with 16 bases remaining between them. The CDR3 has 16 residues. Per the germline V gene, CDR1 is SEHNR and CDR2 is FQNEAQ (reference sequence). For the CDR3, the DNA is TGTGCCAGCAGCTTAGTTAGGGGAGTCGGGGTCTACGAGCAGTACTTC. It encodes CASSLVRGVGVYEQYF. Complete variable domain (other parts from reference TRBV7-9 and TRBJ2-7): DTGVSQNPRHKITKRGQNVTFRCDPISEHNRLYWYRQTLGQGPEFLTYFQNEAQLEKSRLLSDRFSAERPKGSFSTLEIQRTEQGDSAMYLCASSLVRGVGVYEQYFGPGTRLTVT.

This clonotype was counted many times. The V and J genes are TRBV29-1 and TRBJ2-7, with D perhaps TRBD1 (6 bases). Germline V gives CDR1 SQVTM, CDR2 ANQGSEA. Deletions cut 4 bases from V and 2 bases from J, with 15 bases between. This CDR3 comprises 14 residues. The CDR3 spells CSVGDTFLTYEQYF. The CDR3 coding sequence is TGCAGCGTTGGGGACACCTTTCTAACCTACGAGCAGTACTTC.

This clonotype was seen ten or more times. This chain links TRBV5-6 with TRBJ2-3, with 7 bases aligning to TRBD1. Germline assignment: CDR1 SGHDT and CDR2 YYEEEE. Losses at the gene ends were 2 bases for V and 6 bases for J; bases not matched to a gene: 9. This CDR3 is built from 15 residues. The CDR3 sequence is CASSFDRVRTDTQYF. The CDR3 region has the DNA TGTGCCAGCAGCTTCGACAGGGTGCGTACGGATACGCAGTATTTT.

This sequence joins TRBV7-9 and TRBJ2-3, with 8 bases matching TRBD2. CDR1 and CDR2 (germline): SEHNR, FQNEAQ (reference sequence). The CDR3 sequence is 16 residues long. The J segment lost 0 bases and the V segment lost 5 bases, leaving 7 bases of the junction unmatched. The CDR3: CASSRRGGLSTDTQYF. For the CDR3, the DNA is TGTGCCAGCAGCCGCCGGGGGGGCCTAAGCACAGATACGCAGTATTTT.

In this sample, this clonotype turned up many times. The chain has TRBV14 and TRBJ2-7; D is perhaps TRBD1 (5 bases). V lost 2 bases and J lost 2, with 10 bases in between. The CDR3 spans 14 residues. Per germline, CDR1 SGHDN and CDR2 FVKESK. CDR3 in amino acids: CASSQYTGAYEQYF. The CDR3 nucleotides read TGTGCCAGCAGCCAATACACAGGAGCCTACGAGCAGTACTTC.

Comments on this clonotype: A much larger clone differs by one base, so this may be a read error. The CDR3 nucleotides are TGTGCCTGCAGCCTAAGGGGGCCCGGGGATACGCAGTATTTT. This encodes CACSLRGPGDTQYF. The chain has TRBV7-3 and TRBJ2-3; 7 positions agree with TRBD1. Germline V lookup: CDR1 SGHTA, CDR2 FQGTGA. CDR3 size: 14 residues.

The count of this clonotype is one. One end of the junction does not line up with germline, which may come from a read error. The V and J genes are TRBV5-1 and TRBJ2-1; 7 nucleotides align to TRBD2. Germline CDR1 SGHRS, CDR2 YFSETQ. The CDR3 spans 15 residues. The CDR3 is CVSSLGGSSHNEQFF. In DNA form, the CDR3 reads TGCGTCAGCAGCTTGGGGGGGAGCTCCCACAATGAGCAGTTCTTC. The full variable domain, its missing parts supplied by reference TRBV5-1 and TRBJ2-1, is KAGVTQTPRYLIKTRGQQVTLSCSPISGHRSVSWYQQTPGQGLQFLFEYFSETQRNKGNFPGRFSGRQFSNSRSEMNVSTLELGDSALYLCVSSLGGSSHNEQFFGPGTRLTVL.

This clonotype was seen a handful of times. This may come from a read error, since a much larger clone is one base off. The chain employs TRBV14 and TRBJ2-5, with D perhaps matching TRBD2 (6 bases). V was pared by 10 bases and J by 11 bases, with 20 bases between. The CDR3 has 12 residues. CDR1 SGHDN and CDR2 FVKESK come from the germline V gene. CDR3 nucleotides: TGTGCCACCGGGGGTCATCCCAATGAGCAGTACTTC. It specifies CATGGHPNEQYF.

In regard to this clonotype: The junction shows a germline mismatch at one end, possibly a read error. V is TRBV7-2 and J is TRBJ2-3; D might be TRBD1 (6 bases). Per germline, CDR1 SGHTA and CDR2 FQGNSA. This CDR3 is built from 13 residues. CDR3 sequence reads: CASSHGQSDTQYF. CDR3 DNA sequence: TGCGCCAGCAGCCACGGACAGTCAGATACGCAGTATTTT. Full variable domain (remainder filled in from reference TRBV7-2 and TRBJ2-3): GAGVSQSPSNKVTEKGKDVELRCDPISGHTALYWYRQSLGQGLEFLIYFQGNSAPDKSGLPSDRFSAERTGGSVSTLTIQRTQQEDSAVYLCASSHGQSDTQYFGPGTRLTVL.

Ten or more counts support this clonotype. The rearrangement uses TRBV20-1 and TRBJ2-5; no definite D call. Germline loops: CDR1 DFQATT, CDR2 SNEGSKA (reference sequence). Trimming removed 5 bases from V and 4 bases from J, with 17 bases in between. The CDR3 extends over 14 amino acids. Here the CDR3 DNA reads TGCAGTGCTGGGATAATCGTCACCGCAGAGACCCAGTACTTC. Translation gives CSAGIIVTAETQYF.

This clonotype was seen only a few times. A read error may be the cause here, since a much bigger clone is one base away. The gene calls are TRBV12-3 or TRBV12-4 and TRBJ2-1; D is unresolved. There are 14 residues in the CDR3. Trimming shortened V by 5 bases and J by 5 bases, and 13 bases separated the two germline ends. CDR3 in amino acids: CASSPRGPHNEQFF. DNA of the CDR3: TGTGCCAGCAGTCCCAGAGGTCCCCACAATGAGCAGTTCTTC.

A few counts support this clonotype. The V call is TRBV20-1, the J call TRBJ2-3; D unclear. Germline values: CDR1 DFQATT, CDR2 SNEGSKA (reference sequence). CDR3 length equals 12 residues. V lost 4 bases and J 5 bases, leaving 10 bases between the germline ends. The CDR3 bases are TGCAGTGCTACCCCGGACGGAGATACGCAGTATTTT. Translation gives CSATPDGDTQYF.

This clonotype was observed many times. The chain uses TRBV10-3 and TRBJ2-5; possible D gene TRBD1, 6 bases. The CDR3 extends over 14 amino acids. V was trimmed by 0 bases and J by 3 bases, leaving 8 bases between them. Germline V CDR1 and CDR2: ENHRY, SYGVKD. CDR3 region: CAISESNREETQYF. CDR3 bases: TGTGCCATCAGTGAGTCAAACAGGGAAGAGACCCAGTACTTC.

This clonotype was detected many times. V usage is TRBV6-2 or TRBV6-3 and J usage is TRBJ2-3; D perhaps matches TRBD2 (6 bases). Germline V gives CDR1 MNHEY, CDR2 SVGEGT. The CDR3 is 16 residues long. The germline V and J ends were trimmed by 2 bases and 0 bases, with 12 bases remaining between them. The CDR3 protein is CASSYGEVLSTDTQYF. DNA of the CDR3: TGTGCCAGCAGTTACGGGGAGGTGTTGAGCACAGATACGCAGTATTTT.

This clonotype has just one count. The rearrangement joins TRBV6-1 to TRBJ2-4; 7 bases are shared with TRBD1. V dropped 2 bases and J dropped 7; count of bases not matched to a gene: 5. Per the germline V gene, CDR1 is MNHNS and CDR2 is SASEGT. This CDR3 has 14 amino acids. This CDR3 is CASSERGGANIQYF. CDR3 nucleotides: TGTGCCAGCAGTGAAAGAGGGGGCGCGAACATTCAGTACTTC.

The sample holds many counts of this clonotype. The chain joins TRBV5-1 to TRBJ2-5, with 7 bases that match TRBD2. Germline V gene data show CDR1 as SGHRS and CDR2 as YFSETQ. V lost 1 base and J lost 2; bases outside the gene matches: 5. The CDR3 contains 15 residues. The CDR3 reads CASSLFSAGQETQYF. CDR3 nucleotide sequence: TGCGCCAGCAGCTTGTTTTCAGCGGGGCAAGAGACCCAGTACTTC.

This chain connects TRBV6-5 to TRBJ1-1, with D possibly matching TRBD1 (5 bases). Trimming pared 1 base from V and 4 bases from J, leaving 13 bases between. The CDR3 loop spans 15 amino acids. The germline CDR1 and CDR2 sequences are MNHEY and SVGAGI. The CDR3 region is CASSYFGGTSTEAFF. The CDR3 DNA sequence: TGTGCCAGCAGTTACTTCGGGGGAACGTCCACTGAAGCTTTCTTT.

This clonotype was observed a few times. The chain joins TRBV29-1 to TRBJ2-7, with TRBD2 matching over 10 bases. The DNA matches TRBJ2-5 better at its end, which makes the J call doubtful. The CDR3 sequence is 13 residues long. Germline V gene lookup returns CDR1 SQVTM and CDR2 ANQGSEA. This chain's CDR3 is CSFGTSVRGTQYF. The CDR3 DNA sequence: TGCAGCTTCGGGACTAGCGTACGGGGGACCCAGTACTTC.

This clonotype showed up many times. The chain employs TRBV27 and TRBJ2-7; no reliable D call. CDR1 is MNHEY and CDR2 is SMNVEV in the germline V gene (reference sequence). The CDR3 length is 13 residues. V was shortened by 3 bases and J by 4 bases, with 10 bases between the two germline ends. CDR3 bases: TGTGCCAGCAGTTTCGGGCCGCAGTACGAGCAGTACTTC. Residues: CASSFGPQYEQYF.

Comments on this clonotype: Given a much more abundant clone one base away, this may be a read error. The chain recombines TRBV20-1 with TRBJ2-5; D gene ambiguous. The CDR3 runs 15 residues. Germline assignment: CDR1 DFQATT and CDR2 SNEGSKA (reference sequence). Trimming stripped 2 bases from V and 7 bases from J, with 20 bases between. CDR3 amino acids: CSARRQALYWATQYF. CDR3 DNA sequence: TGCAGTGCTAGACGGCAGGCCCTGTATTGGGCGACCCAGTACTTC.

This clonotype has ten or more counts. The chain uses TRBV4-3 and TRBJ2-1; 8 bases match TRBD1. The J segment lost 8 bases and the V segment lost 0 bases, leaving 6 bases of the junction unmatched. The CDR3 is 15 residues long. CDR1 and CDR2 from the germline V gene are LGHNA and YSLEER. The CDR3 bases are TGCGCCAGCAGCCAAGAATCAGGGGGCGGGTATGAGCAGTTCTTC. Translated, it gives CASSQESGGGYEQFF.

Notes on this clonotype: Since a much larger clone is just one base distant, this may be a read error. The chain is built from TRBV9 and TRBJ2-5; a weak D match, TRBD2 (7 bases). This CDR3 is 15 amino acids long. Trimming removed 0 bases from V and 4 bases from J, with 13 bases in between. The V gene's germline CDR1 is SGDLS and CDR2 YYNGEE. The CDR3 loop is CASSVAPGGLETQYF. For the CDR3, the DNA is TGTGCCAGCAGCGTAGCCCCGGGGGGCCTAGAGACCCAGTACTTC.

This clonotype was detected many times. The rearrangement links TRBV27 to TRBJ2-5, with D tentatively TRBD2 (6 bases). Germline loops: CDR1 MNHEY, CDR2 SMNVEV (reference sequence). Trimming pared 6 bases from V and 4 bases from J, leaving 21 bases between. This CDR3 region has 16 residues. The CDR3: CASSLDGSPPPETQYF. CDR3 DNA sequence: TGTGCCAGCAGCCTAGACGGGAGCCCCCCGCCAGAGACCCAGTACTTC.

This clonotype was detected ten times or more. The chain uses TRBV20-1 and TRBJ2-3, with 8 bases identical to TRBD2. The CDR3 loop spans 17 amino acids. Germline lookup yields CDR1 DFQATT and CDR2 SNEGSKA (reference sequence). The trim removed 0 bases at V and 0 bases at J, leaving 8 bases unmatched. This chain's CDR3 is CSARDPTSGSSTDTQYF. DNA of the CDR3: TGCAGTGCTAGAGACCCTACTAGCGGATCGAGCACAGATACGCAGTATTTT.

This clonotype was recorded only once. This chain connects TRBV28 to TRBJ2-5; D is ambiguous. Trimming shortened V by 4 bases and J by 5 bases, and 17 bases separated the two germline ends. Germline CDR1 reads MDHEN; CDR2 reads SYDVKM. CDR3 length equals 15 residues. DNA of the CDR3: TGTGCCAGCAGTTCCTCATCCCGTGTAAGGGAGACCCAGTACTTC. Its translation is CASSSSSRVRETQYF.

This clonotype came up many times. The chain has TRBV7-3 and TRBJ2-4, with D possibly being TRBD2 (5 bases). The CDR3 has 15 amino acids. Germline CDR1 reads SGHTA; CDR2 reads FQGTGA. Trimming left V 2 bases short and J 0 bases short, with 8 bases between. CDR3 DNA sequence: TGTGCCAGCAGCTTAGGCGGGTTAGCCAAAAACATTCAGTACTTC. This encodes CASSLGGLAKNIQYF.

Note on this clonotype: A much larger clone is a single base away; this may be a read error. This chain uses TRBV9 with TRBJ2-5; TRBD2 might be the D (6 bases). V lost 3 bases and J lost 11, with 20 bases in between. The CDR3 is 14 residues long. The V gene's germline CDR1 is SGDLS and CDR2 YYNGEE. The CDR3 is CASSARSGSSEQYF. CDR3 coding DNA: TGTGCCAGCAGCGCCCGATCCGGGAGCAGTGAGCAGTACTTC. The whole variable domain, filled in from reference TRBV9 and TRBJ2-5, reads DSGVTQTPKHLITATGQRVTLRCSPRSGDLSVYWYQQSLDQGLQFLIQYYNGEERAKGNILERFSAQQFPDLHSELNLSSLELGDSALYFCASSARSGSSEQYFGPGTRLLVL.

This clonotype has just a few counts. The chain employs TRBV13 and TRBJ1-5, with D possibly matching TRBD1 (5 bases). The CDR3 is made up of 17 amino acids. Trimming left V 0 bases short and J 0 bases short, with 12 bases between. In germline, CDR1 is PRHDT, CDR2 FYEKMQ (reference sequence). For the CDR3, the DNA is TGTGCCAGCAGCTTAGGAGGGGCCAGCTATAGCAATCAGCCCCAGCATTTT. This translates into CASSLGGASYSNQPQHF.